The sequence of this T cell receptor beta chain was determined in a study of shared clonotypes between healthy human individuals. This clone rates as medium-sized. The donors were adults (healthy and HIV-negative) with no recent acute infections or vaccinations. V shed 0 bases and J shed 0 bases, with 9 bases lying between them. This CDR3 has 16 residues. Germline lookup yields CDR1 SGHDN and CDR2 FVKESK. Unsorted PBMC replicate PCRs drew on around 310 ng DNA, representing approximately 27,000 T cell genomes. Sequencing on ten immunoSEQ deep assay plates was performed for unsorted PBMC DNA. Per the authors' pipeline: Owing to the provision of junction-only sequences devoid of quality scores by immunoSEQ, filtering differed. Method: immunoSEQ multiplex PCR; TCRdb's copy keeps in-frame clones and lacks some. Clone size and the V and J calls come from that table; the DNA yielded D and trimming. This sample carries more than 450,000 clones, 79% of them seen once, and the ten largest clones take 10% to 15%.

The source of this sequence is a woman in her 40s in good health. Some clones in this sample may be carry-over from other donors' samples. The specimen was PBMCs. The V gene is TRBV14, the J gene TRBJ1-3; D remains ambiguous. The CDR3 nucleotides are TGTGCCAGCAGCCAAGAATTGCAGAGCTCTGGAAACACCATATATTTT. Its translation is CASSQELQSSGNTIYF.